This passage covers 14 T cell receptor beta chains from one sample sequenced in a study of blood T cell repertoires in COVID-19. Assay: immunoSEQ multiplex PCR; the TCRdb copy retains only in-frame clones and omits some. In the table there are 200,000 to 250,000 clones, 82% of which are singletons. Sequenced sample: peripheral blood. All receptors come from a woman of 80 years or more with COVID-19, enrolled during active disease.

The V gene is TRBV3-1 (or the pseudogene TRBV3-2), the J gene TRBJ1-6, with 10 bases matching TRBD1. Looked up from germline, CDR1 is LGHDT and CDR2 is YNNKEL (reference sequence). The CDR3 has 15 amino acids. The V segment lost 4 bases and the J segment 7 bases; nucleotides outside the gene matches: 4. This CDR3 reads CASSPRDRGNSPLHF. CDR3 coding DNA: TGTGCCAGCAGCCCCCGGGACAGGGGAAATTCACCCCTCCACTTT.

The CDR3 nucleotides are TGTGCCAGCAGTTACTCGACACTAGCGGCCTACGAGCAGTACTTC. As protein: CASSYSTLAAYEQYF. V is TRBV6-2 or TRBV6-3 and J is TRBJ2-7; 8 bases align to TRBD2. V gave up 0 bases and J gave up 2 bases; unmatched junction bases: 3. The CDR3 runs to 15 residues. The germline V gene has CDR1 MNHEY and CDR2 SVGEGT.

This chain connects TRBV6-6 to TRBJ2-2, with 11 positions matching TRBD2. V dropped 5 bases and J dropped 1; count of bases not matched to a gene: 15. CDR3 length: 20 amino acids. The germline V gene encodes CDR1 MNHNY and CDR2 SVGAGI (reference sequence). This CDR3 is CASSRRLAGTSVLNTGELFF. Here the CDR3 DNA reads TGTGCCAGCAGTCGAAGACTAGCGGGAACCTCAGTCCTGAACACCGGGGAGCTGTTTTTT.

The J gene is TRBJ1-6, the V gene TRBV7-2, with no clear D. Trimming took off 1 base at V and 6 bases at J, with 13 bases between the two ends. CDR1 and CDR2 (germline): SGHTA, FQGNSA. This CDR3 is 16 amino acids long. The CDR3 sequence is CASSLGEAALNSPLHF. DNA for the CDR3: TGTGCCAGCAGCTTAGGTGAGGCAGCCCTTAATTCACCCCTCCACTTT.

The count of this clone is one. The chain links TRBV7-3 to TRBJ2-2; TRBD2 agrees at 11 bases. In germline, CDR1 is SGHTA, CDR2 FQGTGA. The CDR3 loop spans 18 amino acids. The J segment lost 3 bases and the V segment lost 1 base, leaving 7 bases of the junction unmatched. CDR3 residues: CASSLRLLAGGDTGELFF. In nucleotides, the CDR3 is TGTGCCAGCAGCTTAAGGCTCCTAGCGGGAGGTGACACCGGGGAGCTGTTTTTT.

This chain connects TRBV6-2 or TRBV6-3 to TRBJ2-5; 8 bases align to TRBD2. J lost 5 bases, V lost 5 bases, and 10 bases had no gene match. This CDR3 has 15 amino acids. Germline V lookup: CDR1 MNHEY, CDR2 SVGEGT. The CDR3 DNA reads TGTGCCAGCAGTCGGGGGGGACTCCCTGAGGAGACCCAGTACTTC. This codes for CASSRGGLPEETQYF.

CDR3 bases: TGTGCCCTAGGAGTGGACAGGGGTATTAACACTGAAGCTTTCTTT. Translation: CALGVDRGINTEAFF. The V gene is TRBV6-5, the J gene TRBJ1-1; TRBD1 aligns across 9 bases. The germline V gene has CDR1 MNHEY and CDR2 SVGAGI. CDR3 size: 15 residues. V dropped 11 bases and J dropped 2; count of bases not matched to a gene: 12.

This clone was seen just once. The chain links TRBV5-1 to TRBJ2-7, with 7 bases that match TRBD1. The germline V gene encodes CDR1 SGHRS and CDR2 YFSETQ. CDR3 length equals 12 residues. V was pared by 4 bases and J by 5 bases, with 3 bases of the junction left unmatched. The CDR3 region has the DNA TGCGCCAGCAGCCCACAGGGGAACGAGCAGTACTTC. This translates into CASSPQGNEQYF. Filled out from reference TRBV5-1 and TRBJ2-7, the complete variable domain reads KAGVTQTPRYLIKTRGQQVTLSCSPISGHRSVSWYQQTPGQGLQFLFEYFSETQRNKGNFPGRFSGRQFSNSRSEMNVSTLELGDSALYLCASSPQGNEQYFGPGTRLTVT.

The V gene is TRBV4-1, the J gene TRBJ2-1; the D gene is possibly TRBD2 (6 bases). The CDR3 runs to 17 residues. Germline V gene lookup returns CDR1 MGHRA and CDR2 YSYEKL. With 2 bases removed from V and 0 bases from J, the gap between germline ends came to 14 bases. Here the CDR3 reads CASSQHPAGSSYNEQFF. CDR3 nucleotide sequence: TGCGCCAGCAGCCAACATCCCGCGGGAAGCTCCTACAATGAGCAGTTCTTC.

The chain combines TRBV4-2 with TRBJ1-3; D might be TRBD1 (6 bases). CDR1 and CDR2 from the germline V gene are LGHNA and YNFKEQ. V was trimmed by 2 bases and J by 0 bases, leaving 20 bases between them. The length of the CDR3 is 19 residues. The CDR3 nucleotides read TGTGCCAGCAGCCAATCTTACAGGGTAAATACAGTCTCTGGAAACACCATATATTTT. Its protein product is CASSQSYRVNTVSGNTIYF.

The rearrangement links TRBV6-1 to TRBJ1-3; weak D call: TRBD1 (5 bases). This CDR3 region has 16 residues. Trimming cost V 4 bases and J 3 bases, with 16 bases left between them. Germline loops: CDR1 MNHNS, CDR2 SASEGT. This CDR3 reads CASSVVREVFGNTIYF. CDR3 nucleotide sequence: TGTGCCAGCAGTGTCGTCAGGGAGGTATTTGGAAACACCATATATTTT.

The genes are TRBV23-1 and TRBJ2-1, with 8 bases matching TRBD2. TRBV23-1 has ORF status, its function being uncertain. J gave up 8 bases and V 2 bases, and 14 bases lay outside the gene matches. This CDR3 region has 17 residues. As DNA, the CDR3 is TGCGCCAGCAGTCAAGCCCCGGGACTAGTCCTCATCTATGAGCAGTTCTTC. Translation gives CASSQAPGLVLIYEQFF.

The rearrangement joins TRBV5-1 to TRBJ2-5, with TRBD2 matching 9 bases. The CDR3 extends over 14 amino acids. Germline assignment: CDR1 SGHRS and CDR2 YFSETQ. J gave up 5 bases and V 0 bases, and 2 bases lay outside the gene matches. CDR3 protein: CASSLGAGGETQYF. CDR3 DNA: TGCGCCAGCAGCTTGGGTGCGGGAGGGGAGACCCAGTACTTC.

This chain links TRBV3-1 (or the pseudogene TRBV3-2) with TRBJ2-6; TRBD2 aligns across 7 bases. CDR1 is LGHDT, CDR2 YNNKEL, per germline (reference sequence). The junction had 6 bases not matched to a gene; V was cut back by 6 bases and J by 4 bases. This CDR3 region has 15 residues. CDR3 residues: CASRQRGTGANVLTF. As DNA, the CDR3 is TGTGCCAGCAGGCAGCGGGGAACGGGGGCCAACGTCCTGACTTTC.